The entry that follows covers one TCR beta chain sequence. TCRdb's copy holds only in-frame clones and misses some; the assay was immunoSEQ multiplex PCR. The data show around 100,000 clones, roughly 90% seen once. The record originates from a study of OX40 agonist ivuxolimab in advanced cancers. Germline lookup yields CDR1 MDHEN and CDR2 SYDVKM. V lost 6 bases to trimming and J lost 7 bases, with 18 bases between them. The CDR3 runs 14 residues. The receptor was derived from an adult with an advanced solid tumor such as melanoma, head and neck, liver or kidney cancer. The material was CD4+ or CD8+ T cells sorted from blood, obtained in a trial of the OX40 agonist ivuxolimab. V is TRBV28 and J is TRBJ1-2; D remains ambiguous. CDR3 amino acids: CASRPPRWGSGYTF. CDR3 sequence (DNA): TGTGCCAGCAGGCCCCCCAGGTGGGGAAGTGGCTACACCTTC.